This T cell receptor beta chain was identified during a study of blood T cell repertoires in COVID-19. Sequencing used immunoSEQ multiplex PCR; TCRdb keeps in-frame clones, though not all of them. The table records about 160,000 clones, more than 75% of them present only once. The CDR3 has 15 residues. The germline CDR1 and CDR2 sequences are GTSNPN and SVGIG (reference sequence). V shed 0 bases, J shed 6 bases, and the junction held 6 bases outside the gene matches. V is TRBV30 and J is TRBJ2-1, with 9 bases identical to TRBD2. The sample consisted of peripheral blood. This TCR derives from a woman aged 70-85 years with COVID-19, enrolled during active disease. DNA of the CDR3: TGTGCCTGGAGTGTTGGCAGCGGGGGGTTCAATGAGCAGTTCTTC. Residues: CAWSVGSGGFNEQFF. Variable domain in full (rest from reference TRBV30 and TRBJ2-1): SQTIHQWPATLVQPVGSPLSLECTVEGTSNPNLYWYRQAAGRGLQLLFYSVGIGQISSEVPQNLSASRPQDRQFILSSKKLLLSDSGFYLCAWSVGSGGFNEQFFGPGTRLTVL.